This T cell receptor beta chain came from a study of T cell responses to AZD1222 COVID-19 vaccine. The study, taken as a whole, reports: Most donors were white British and more were female, and clonal diversity was possibly underestimated. After two AZD1222 doses, spike-specific TCR breadth and depth rose versus day 0. Across the whole spike, CD4 TCRs peaked at regions 160-218 and 743-854.

As regards this clone: No antigen is known for it.

The V gene lost 6 bases and the J gene lost 0 bases, with 15 bases spanning the gap. The length of the CDR3 is 17 residues. Germline V CDR1 and CDR2: MDHEN, SYDVKM. Assay: immunoSEQ multiplex PCR; the TCRdb copy retains only in-frame clones and omits some. The repertoire consists of about 140,000 clones, with around 90% occurring once and the leading ten covering around 5%. The sample consisted of peripheral blood, taken 28 days after the second dose of the MenACWY control vaccine. The rearrangement uses TRBV28 and TRBJ2-6; D is undetermined. This clonotype was sampled from an adult who received the MenACWY meningococcal vaccine as a control. The CDR3 loop reads CASRLQYPSSGANVLTF. CDR3 coding DNA: TGTGCCAGCAGGTTACAGTACCCGAGCTCTGGGGCCAACGTCCTGACTTTC.